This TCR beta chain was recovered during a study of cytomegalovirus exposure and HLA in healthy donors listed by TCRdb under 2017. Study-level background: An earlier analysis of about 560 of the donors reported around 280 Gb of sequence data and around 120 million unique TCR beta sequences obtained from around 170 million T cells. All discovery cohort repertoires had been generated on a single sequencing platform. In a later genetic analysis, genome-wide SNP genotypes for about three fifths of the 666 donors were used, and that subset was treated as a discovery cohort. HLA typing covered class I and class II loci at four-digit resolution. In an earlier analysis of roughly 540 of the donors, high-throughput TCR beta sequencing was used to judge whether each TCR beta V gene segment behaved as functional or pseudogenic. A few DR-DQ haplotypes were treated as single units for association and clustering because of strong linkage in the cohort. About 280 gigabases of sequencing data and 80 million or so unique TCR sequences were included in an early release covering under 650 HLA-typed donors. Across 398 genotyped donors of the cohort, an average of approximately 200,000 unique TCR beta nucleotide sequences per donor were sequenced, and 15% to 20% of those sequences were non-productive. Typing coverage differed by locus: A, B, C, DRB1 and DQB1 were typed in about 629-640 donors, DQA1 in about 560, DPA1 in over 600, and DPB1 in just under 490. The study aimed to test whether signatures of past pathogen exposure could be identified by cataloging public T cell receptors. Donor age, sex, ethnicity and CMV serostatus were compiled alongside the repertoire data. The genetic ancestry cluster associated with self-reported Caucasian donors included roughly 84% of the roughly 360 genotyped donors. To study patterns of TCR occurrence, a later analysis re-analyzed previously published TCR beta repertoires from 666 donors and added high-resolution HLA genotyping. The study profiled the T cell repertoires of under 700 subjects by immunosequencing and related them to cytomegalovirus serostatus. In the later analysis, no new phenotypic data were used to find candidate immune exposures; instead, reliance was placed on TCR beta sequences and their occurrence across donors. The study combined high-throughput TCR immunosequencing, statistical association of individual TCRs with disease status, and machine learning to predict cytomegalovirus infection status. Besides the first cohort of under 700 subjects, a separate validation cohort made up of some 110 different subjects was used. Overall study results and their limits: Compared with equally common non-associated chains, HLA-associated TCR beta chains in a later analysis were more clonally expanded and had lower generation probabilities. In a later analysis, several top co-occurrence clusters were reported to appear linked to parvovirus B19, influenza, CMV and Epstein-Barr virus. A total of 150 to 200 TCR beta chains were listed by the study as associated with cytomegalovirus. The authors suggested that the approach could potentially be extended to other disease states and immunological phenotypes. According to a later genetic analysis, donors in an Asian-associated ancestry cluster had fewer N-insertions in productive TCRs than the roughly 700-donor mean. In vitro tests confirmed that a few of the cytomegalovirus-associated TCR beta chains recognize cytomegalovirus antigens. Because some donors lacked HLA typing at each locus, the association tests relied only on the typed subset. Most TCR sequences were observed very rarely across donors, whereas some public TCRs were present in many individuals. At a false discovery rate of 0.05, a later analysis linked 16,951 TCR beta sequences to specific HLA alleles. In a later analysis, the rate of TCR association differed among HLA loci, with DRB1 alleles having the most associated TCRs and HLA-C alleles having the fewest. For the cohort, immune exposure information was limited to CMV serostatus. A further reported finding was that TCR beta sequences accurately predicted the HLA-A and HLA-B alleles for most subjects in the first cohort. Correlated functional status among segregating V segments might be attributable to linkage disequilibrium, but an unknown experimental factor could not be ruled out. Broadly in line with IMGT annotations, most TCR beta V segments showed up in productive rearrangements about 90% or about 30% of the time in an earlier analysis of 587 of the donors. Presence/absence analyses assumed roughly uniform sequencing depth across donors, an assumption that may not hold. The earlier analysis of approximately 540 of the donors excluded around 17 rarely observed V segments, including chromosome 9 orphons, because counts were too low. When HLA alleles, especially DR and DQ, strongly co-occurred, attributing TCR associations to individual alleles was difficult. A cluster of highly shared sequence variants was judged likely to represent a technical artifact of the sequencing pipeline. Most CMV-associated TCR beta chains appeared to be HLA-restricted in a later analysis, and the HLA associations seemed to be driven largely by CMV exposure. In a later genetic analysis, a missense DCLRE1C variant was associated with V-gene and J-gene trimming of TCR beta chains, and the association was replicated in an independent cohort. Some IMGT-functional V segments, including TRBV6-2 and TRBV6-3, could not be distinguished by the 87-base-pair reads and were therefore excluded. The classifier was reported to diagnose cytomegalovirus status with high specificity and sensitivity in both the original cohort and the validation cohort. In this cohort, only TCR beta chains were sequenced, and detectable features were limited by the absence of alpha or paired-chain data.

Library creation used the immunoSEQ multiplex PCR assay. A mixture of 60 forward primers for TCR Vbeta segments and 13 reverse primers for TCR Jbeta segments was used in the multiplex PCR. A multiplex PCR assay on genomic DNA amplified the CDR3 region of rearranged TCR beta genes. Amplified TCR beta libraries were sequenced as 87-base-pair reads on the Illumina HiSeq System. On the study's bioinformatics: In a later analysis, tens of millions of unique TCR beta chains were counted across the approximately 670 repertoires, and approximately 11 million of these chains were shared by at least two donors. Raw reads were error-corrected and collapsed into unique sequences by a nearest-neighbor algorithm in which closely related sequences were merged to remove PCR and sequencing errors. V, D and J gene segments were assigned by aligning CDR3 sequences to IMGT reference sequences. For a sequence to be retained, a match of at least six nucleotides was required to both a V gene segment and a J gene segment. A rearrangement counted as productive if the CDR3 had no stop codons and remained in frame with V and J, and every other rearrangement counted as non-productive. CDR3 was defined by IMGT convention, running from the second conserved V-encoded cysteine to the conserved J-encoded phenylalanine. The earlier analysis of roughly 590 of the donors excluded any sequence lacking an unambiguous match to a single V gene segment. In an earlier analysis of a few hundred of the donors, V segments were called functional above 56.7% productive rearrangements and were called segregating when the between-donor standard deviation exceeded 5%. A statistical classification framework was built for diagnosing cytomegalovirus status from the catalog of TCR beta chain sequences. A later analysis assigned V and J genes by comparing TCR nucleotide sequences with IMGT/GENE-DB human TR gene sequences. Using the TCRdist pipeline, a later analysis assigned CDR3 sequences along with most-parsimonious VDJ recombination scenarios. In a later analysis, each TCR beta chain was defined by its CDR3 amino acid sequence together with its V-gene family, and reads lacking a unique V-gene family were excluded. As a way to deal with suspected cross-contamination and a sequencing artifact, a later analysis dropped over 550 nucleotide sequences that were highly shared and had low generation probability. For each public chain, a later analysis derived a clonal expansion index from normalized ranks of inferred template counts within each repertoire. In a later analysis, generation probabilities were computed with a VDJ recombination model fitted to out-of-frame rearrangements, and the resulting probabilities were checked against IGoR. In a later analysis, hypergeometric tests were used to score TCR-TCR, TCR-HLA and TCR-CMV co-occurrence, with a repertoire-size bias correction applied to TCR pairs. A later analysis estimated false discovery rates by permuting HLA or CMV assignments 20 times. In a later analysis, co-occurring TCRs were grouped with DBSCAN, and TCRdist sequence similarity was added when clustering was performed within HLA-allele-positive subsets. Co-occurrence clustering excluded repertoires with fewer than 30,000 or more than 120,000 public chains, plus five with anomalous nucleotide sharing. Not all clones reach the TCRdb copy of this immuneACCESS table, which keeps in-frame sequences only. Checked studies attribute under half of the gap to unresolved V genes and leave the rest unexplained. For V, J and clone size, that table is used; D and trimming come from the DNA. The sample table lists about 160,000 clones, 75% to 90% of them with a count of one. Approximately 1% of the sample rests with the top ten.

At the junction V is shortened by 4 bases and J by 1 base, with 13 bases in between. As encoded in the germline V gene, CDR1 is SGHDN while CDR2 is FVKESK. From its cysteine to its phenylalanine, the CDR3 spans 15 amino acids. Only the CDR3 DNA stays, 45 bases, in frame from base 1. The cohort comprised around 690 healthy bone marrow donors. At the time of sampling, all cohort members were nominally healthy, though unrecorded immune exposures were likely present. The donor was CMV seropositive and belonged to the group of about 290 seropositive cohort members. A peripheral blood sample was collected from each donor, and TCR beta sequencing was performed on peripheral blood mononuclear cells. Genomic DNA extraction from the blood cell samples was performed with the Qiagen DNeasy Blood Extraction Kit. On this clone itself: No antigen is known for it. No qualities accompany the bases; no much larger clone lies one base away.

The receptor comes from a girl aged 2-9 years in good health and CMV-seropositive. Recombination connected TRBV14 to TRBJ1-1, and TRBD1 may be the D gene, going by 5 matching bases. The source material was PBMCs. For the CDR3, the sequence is CASSLRYQGNTEAFF. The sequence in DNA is TGTGCCAGCAGCCTCCGATATCAGGGGAACACTGAAGCTTTCTTT.